This TCR beta chain comes out of a study of blood T cell repertoires in COVID-19 (TCRdb year 2020). Regarding the research as a whole: Samples covering the acute and convalescent phases of COVID-19 were provided by collaborators in the United States, Italy and Spain. The prospective study material was composed of cDNA or gDNA derived from T cells, B-cell-depleted T cells, or PBMCs. The dataset comprised deeply sampled blood TCRbeta repertoires from subjects exposed to, actively infected with, or recovered from COVID-19. The repertoires were released in a freely available public database intended as a resource for research on the immune response to SARS-CoV-2. Samples were obtained from the ongoing ImmuneRACE study (first 160 participants) and from 1,200 or so subjects provided by 6 global collaborators. A de-identified subject ID, COVID-19 status, age in years and sex were almost always included in the sample metadata. Where available, HLA class I and class II types were obtained from metadata supplied by the sample provider rather than from assay-based typing.

Comment on this clone: The specificity of this receptor is unknown. No quality values exist for individual bases; no much larger clone is one base distant.

Whole blood was collected in K2EDTA tubes by collaborating institutions according to the institutions' own protocols. For TCRbeta analysis, collaborators shipped samples in one of three forms: frozen whole blood, isolated PBMCs, or DNA extracted from either of those sample types. The CDR3 goes from the cysteine to the phenylalanine over 16 residues. The DNA shown is the 48-base CDR3, in frame from base 1. V is shortened by 0 bases, J by 5 bases, and the region joining them spans 14 bases. The germline V gene sets CDR1 to LGHNA and CDR2 to YSLEER. What the research found in general, with its limitations: How much clinical and demographic metadata was included differed by source and by participant, and the metadata was provided uncurated.

TCRbeta CDR3 regions were amplified from genomic DNA using the immunoSEQ Assay, a bias-controlled multiplex PCR. The original methods were these. Within the assay, amplification of reference gene primers was used to estimate how many nucleated cells each sample contained. Sequence reads were collapsed and filtered to measure the absolute abundance of every unique TCRbeta CDR3 rearrangement. Productive Simpson clonality was computed per sample as the square root of Simpson's diversity index over productive rearrangements. TCRdb holds this immuneACCESS table with in-frame rearrangements only. Some clones are missing; in checked studies, unresolved V genes explain under half, and the rest has no known cause. That table furnishes V, J and clone size, whereas the DNA furnished D and trimming. Here the sample has 140,000 or so clones; 80% to 90% occur a single time. The top ten clones comprise roughly 2.6% of the sample.

Sequenced: peripheral blood. Here the chain combines TRBV4-3 and TRBJ1-5; a weak D assignment points to TRBD1 (5 bases agree). The receptor comes from a human donor with acute or convalescent COVID-19. The donor label of this sample is uncertain. The CDR3 reads as follows: CASSQDFMTDYQPQHF. Read as DNA, the sequence is TGCGCCAGCAGCCAAGATTTTATGACAGATTATCAGCCCCAGCATTTT.